Each of the 30 T cell receptor beta chains below was sequenced from the same sample in a study of PD-1 blockade in classical Hodgkin lymphoma. TCRdb's table, derived via immunoSEQ multiplex PCR, lists solely in-frame clones and lacks some. The sample lists around 35,000 clones; less than 75% were seen once. Time point meaning: cycle 4 day 1 (C4D1), after less than 7 weeks of nivolumab. All patients relapsed after autologous stem cell transplantation, and brentuximab vedotin exposure varied. Here the sequenced sample was peripheral blood mononuclear cells (PBMCs), taken before the fourth cycle of nivolumab. All receptors come from a human donor with classical Hodgkin lymphoma.

The rearrangement uses TRBV5-3 and TRBJ1-5; TRBD1 matches 9 bases. TRBV5-3 is annotated as an ORF whose role is uncertain. Unmatched junction bases numbered 19, after V lost 3 bases and J lost 3 bases. There are 20 residues in the CDR3. DNA of the CDR3: TGTGCCAGAAGCTCATGTCCGGGACAGGGAGGACCCCGGTTCAATCAGCCCCAGCATTTT. Translating gives CARSSCPGQGGPRFNQPQHF.

V and J are TRBV27 and TRBJ2-1; TRBD2 matches at 8 bases. Per the germline V gene, CDR1 is MNHEY and CDR2 is SMNVEV (reference sequence). V gave up 2 bases and J gave up 6 bases; unmatched junction bases: 12. The CDR3 sequence is 17 residues long. The CDR3 is CASSLPPSGSLFNEQFF. The DNA of the CDR3 is TGTGCCAGCAGTTTACCCCCCAGCGGGAGCCTATTCAATGAGCAGTTCTTC.

This clone was detected only a few times. This chain joins TRBV30 and TRBJ2-5; the match to TRBD1 covers 9 bases. Trimming at V came to 3 bases and at J to 5 bases, leaving 10 bases not matched to a gene. Germline values: CDR1 GTSNPN, CDR2 SVGIG (reference sequence). This CDR3 has 15 residues. The CDR3 DNA sequence: TGTGCCTGGAGGGAGGACAGGGGACGGGAGGAGACCCAGTACTTC. Residues: CAWREDRGREETQYF.

There are a few counts of this clone. The CDR3 bases are TGTGCCAGCAGCCAAGAGCGGCGATCCACCTACGAGCAGTACTTC. Translating it yields CASSQERRSTYEQYF. The chain joins TRBV4-2 to TRBJ2-7, with D unresolved. V was trimmed by 0 bases and J by 2 bases, leaving 11 bases between them. The length of the CDR3 is 15 residues. CDR1 is LGHNA, CDR2 YNFKEQ, per germline.

The chain combines TRBV7-6 with TRBJ2-7, with 8 bases matching TRBD2. This CDR3 comprises 17 residues. Germline CDR1 reads SGHVS; CDR2 reads FNYEAQ. V shed 5 bases and J 3 bases; nucleotides not matched to a gene: 15. The chain's CDR3 is CASSGGGTSGPLYEQYF. The CDR3 DNA follows: TGTGCCAGCAGCGGCGGGGGGACTAGTGGACCCCTCTACGAGCAGTACTTC.

The rearrangement joins TRBV6-5 to TRBJ2-7; 11 bases are a match to TRBD2. V lost 2 bases to trimming and J lost 4 bases; unmatched junction nucleotides: 4. The CDR3 sequence is 15 residues long. Germline loops: CDR1 MNHEY, CDR2 SVGAGI. The CDR3 here is CASSYGLAGGYEQYF. CDR3 in DNA: TGTGCCAGCAGTTACGGGCTAGCGGGAGGATACGAGCAGTACTTC.

The chain links TRBV6-6 to TRBJ2-1, with 8 nucleotides matching TRBD2. Germline lookup yields CDR1 MNHNY and CDR2 SVGAGI (reference sequence). Germline trimming cut 6 bases from V and 7 bases from J; bases unmatched to any gene: 5. The CDR3 runs to 13 residues. CDR3 amino acids: CASSPGGANEQFF. The CDR3 nucleotides are TGTGCCAGCAGCCCCGGGGGGGCAAATGAGCAGTTCTTC.

The chain employs TRBV4-3 and TRBJ1-2; D ambiguous. Between the trimmed V and J ends, which lost 3 bases and 3 bases, there was a span of 17 bases. The CDR3 has 16 residues. The germline CDR1 and CDR2 sequences are LGHNA and YSLEER. The CDR3 DNA reads TGCGCCAGCAGCCATCTGGGGTCTATGCTTGACTATGGCTACACCTTC. This translates into CASSHLGSMLDYGYTF.

This clone has more than one count but fewer than ten. This chain connects TRBV5-1 to TRBJ2-1, with D maybe TRBD1 (6 bases). Germline V CDR1 and CDR2: SGHRS, YFSETQ. This CDR3 contains 14 residues. Trimming shortened V by 0 bases and J by 4 bases, and 8 bases separated the two germline ends. CDR3 protein: CASSLGQDYNEQFF. In DNA form, the CDR3 reads TGCGCCAGCAGCTTGGGACAGGATTACAATGAGCAGTTCTTC.

The chain combines TRBV6-6 with TRBJ1-2, with D maybe TRBD1 (5 bases). There are 13 residues in the CDR3. V dropped 6 bases and J dropped 4 bases, with 12 bases sitting between them. CDR1 is MNHNY, CDR2 SVGAGI, per germline (reference sequence). The CDR3 loop reads CASRLGGGYGYTF. The CDR3 region has the DNA TGTGCCAGCAGGCTGGGGGGAGGCTATGGCTACACCTTC.

V usage is TRBV7-3 and J usage is TRBJ1-2; D not resolved. The CDR3 is 16 amino acids. The germline V gene encodes CDR1 SGHTA and CDR2 FQGTGA. Trimming cost V 5 bases and J 4 bases, with 20 bases left between them. This chain's CDR3 is CASSPNSRTDVYGYTF. CDR3 nucleotide sequence: TGTGCCAGCAGCCCAAACTCGAGGACCGATGTCTATGGCTACACCTTC.

The chain recombines TRBV2 with TRBJ1-5; the D gene is possibly TRBD1 (5 bases). The V gene's germline CDR1 is SNHLY and CDR2 FYNNEI. The CDR3 has 14 residues. The V end was cut by 7 bases, the J end by 4 bases, with 14 bases between. The chain's CDR3 is CASTTGGENQPQHF. CDR3 DNA: TGTGCCAGCACCACTGGGGGAGAAAATCAGCCCCAGCATTTT.

The V and J genes are TRBV6-4 and TRBJ1-5, with D uncertain. Trimming stripped 11 bases from V and 4 bases from J, with 18 bases between. The germline V gene has CDR1 MRHNA and CDR2 SNTAGT. This CDR3 comprises 14 residues. The CDR3 protein is CAAVGHIQNQPQHF. The CDR3 DNA reads as TGTGCCGCAGTTGGGCACATTCAAAATCAGCCCCAGCATTTT.

J is TRBJ2-7 and V is TRBV6-6; D may be TRBD1 (6 bases). V shed 0 bases and J shed 6 bases, with 18 bases lying between them. The CDR3 is made up of 16 amino acids. Germline V gene lookup returns CDR1 MNHNY and CDR2 SVGAGI (reference sequence). The CDR3 DNA is TGTGCCAGCAGTTACTCAGTACGGAGACAGGCGCCCGAGCAGTACTTC. Protein product: CASSYSVRRQAPEQYF.

This clone has more than one count but fewer than ten. The rearrangement uses TRBV7-9 and TRBJ2-7; TRBD1 or TRBD2 may be the D gene (5 bases each). This CDR3 is 13 amino acids long. V was clipped by 5 bases and J by 6 bases, with 14 bases between them. Germline lookup yields CDR1 SEHNR and CDR2 FQNEAQ (reference sequence). CDR3 sequence reads: CASSPAGRPEQYF. The CDR3 DNA is TGTGCCAGCAGCCCGGCAGGGAGACCCGAGCAGTACTTC.

The J gene is TRBJ2-5, the V gene TRBV25-1; D could derive from TRBD1 or TRBD2 (5 bases each). The J call may be incorrect, as the DNA end agrees better with TRBJ2-7. This CDR3 comprises 15 residues. CDR1 MGHDK and CDR2 SYGVNS come from the germline V gene. The DNA of the CDR3 is TGTGCCAGCAGTGGGGCCAACCGAGGGGCCTACGAGCAGTACTTC. It encodes CASSGANRGAYEQYF.

This clone has only a few counts. The J gene is TRBJ1-3, the V gene TRBV19; D remains ambiguous. Germline-derived CDR1 and CDR2 are LNHDA and SQIVND (reference sequence). Trimming stripped 10 bases from V and 8 bases from J, with 9 bases between. The CDR3 spans 10 residues. The CDR3 region is CATRGYTIYF. The CDR3 DNA reads as TGTGCCACCCGAGGGTACACCATATATTTT.

The sample holds one count of this clone. The V gene is TRBV7-3, the J gene TRBJ2-3; no clear D. The CDR3 contains 15 residues. In germline, CDR1 is SGHTA, CDR2 FQGTGA. Trimming left V 0 bases short and J 11 bases short, with 18 bases between. The CDR3 is CASSLTSIGGREQYF. DNA of the CDR3: TGTGCCAGCAGCTTAACGTCAATCGGCGGCCGAGAGCAGTATTTT.

The DNA of the CDR3 is TGTGCCAGCAGCTTGGAGGGGGGCGCTGAAGCTTTCTTT. This sequence encodes CASSLEGGAEAFF. This chain connects TRBV5-6 to TRBJ1-1; D perhaps matches TRBD1 (6 bases). Germline CDR1 is SGHDT and CDR2 is YYEEEE. CDR3 size: 13 residues. The V and J ends lost 0 bases and 6 bases respectively, with 9 bases between them.

The gene calls are TRBV14 and TRBJ1-1, with 7 bases aligning to TRBD1. Germline values: CDR1 SGHDN, CDR2 FVKESK. The junction had 4 bases not matched to a gene; V was cut back by 2 bases and J by 4 bases. There are 14 residues in the CDR3. Here the CDR3 reads CASSQKTGRTEAFF. DNA of the CDR3: TGTGCCAGCAGCCAAAAGACAGGGCGCACTGAAGCTTTCTTT.

This chain joins TRBV21-1 and TRBJ1-4. TRBV21-1 is a pseudogene. The CDR3 is made up of 17 amino acids. The CDR3 region is CASSKRPVTATNEKLFF. The CDR3 region has the DNA TGTGCCAGCAGCAAAAGGCCAGTTACCGCAACTAATGAAAAACTGTTTTTT.

The V call is TRBV14, the J call TRBJ2-5, with D uncertain. Looked up from germline, CDR1 is SGHDN and CDR2 is FVKESK. This CDR3 comprises 15 residues. Trimming removed 4 bases at V and 4 bases at J, with 16 bases between. The CDR3 sequence: CASSLPGLARETQYF. CDR3 DNA: TGTGCCAGCAGCCTGCCGGGCCTCGCAAGAGAGACCCAGTACTTC.

The chain employs TRBV5-1 and TRBJ1-2; D is undetermined. V was clipped by 4 bases and J by 0 bases, with 10 bases between them. This CDR3 has 14 residues. The germline gives CDR1 SGHRS, CDR2 YFSETQ. The CDR3 DNA reads TGCGCCAGCAGCGAGGCATCCACTAACTATGGCTACACCTTC. This translates into CASSEASTNYGYTF.

In this sample, this clone turned up once. The rearrangement joins TRBV9 to TRBJ1-5; 10 bases map to TRBD1. The CDR3 length is 16 residues. V was clipped by 3 bases and J by 2 bases; unmatched bases: 5. From germline, CDR1 is SGDLS and CDR2 YYNGEE. The CDR3 here is CASSDGTGVGNQPQHF. The CDR3, as DNA: TGTGCCAGCAGCGACGGGACAGGGGTTGGCAATCAGCCCCAGCATTTT. Filled out from reference TRBV9 and TRBJ1-5, the complete variable domain reads DSGVTQTPKHLITATGQRVTLRCSPRSGDLSVYWYQQSLDQGLQFLIQYYNGEERAKGNILERFSAQQFPDLHSELNLSSLELGDSALYFCASSDGTGVGNQPQHFGDGTRLSIL.

The rearrangement links TRBV10-2 to TRBJ2-5; D perhaps matches TRBD2 (6 bases). The germline V and J ends were trimmed by 8 bases and 3 bases, with 19 bases remaining between them. Germline V gene lookup returns CDR1 WSHSY and CDR2 SAAADI. This CDR3 comprises 15 residues. CDR3 DNA sequence: TGCGCCAGCCATAGGGGTGGGGGGAATGAAGAGACCCAGTACTTC. Encoded protein: CASHRGGGNEETQYF.

The chain links TRBV5-4 to TRBJ1-2, with 7 bases lining up with TRBD1. Germline V gene sequence: CDR1 SGHNT, CDR2 YYREEE (reference sequence). The junction had 5 bases not matched to a gene; V was cut back by 3 bases and J by 6 bases. The CDR3 spans 13 residues. In DNA, the CDR3 is TGTGCCAGCAGCTCGACAGGGTATAATGGCTACACCTTC. Amino acid sequence: CASSSTGYNGYTF.

This clone appeared a single time. V is TRBV28 and J is TRBJ1-2, with 8 bases identical to TRBD1. In germline, CDR1 is MDHEN, CDR2 SYDVKM. V lost 3 bases to trimming and J lost 10 bases; unmatched junction nucleotides: 10. This CDR3 contains 14 residues. Written as DNA, the CDR3 is TGTGCCAGCAGTTTTACAGGGGGAGTAGCAGCCTACACCTTC. Translating gives CASSFTGGVAAYTF.

The V call is TRBV11-2, the J call TRBJ2-1; D not resolved. Trimming removed 1 base from V and 9 bases from J, with 7 bases in between. CDR3 length equals 12 residues. Germline V gene lookup returns CDR1 SGHAT and CDR2 FQNNGV. The CDR3 bases are TGTGCCAGCAGCTTAGTGGCTCCTGAGCAGTTCTTC. This translates into CASSLVAPEQFF. Full variable domain (remainder filled in from reference TRBV11-2 and TRBJ2-1): EAGVAQSPRYKIIEKRQSVAFWCNPISGHATLYWYQQILGQGPKLLIQFQNNGVVDDSQLPKDRFSAERLKGVDSTLKIQPAKLEDSAVYLCASSLVAPEQFFGPGTRLTVL.

CDR3 loop: CASSSYGEGEQYF. CDR3 coding DNA: TGTGCCAGCAGCTCCTACGGGGAGGGGGAGCAGTACTTC. The genes are TRBV11-3 and TRBJ2-7; TRBD2 aligns across 7 bases. CDR1 is SGHNT and CDR2 is YENEEA in the germline V gene. J gave up 7 bases and V 4 bases, and 7 bases lay outside the gene matches. There are 13 residues in the CDR3.

The chain links TRBV30 to TRBJ2-2; D is uncertain. The length of the CDR3 is 13 residues. The germline V and J ends were trimmed by 0 bases and 6 bases, with 8 bases remaining between them. The germline V gene has CDR1 GTSNPN and CDR2 SVGIG (reference sequence). The CDR3 bases are TGTGCCTGGAGTGTCTCTAAGGCCGGGGAGCTGTTTTTT. It translates to CAWSVSKAGELFF.